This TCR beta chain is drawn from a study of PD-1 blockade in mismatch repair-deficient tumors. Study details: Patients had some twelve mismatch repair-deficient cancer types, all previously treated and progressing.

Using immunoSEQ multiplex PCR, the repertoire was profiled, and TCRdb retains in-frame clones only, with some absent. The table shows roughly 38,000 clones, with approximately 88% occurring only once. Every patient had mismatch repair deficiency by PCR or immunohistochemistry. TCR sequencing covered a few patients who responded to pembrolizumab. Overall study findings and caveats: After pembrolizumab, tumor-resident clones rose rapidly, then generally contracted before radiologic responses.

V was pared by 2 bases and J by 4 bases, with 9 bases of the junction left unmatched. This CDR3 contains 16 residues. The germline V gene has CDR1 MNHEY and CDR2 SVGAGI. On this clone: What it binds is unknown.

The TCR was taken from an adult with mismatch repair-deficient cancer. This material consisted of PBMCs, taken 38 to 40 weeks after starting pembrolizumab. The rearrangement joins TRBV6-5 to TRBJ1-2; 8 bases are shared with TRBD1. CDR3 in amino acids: CASSYTGDRNTYGYTF. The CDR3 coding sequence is TGTGCCAGCAGTTACACGGGGGACAGGAATACCTATGGCTACACCTTC.